This T cell receptor (beta chain) was obtained from a study of blood T cell repertoires in COVID-19. Whole-study context: Samples came from the United States, Italy and Spain, spanning acute and convalescent COVID-19. Sources were T cells, B-cell-depleted T cells, or PBMCs; the material itself was cDNA or gDNA.

Authors' data handling: The authors estimated nucleated cell counts from reference gene primer amplification. Assay: immunoSEQ multiplex PCR; the TCRdb copy retains only in-frame clones and omits some. That table furnishes V, J and clone size, whereas the DNA furnished D and trimming. The sample has about 80,000 clones, roughly 85% seen once. V gave up 3 bases and J gave up 4 bases; unmatched junction bases: 18. This CDR3 has 19 amino acids. Germline CDR1 LGHNA, CDR2 YNFKEQ. The chain joins TRBV4-2 to TRBJ2-7; 10 nucleotides agree with TRBD1. This clonotype was obtained from a woman aged 65 to 85 with acute or convalescent COVID-19. Material for sequencing was peripheral blood. The DNA of the CDR3 is TGTGCCAGCAGCCACCAGTACGGGACAGGGGCGCATATCCAATACGAGCAGTACTTC. Residues: CASSHQYGTGAHIQYEQYF.